Presented here are 10 T cell receptor beta chains from one specimen sequenced in a study of blood T cell repertoires in COVID-19. Method: immunoSEQ multiplex PCR; TCRdb's copy keeps in-frame clones and lacks some. The sample holds 150,000 to 200,000 clones, approximately 86% seen once. Input material: peripheral blood. The receptors shown here come from a man in his sixties with COVID-19, enrolled during active disease.

This clone has only a few counts. The chain has TRBV7-9 and TRBJ2-7; D unclear. CDR3 length: 12 residues. V was pared by 1 base and J by 3 bases, with 4 bases between. Germline CDR1 reads SEHNR; CDR2 reads FQNEAQ (reference sequence). Here the CDR3 DNA reads TGTGCCAGCAGCTTAGGGAGCTACGAGCAGTACTTC. It yields the protein CASSLGSYEQYF.

The chain is built from TRBV19 and TRBJ1-1; D is uncertain. Germline-derived CDR1 and CDR2 are LNHDA and SQIVND (reference sequence). The CDR3 is 13 amino acids. Trimming took off 9 bases at V and 7 bases at J, with 18 bases between the two ends. The CDR3 sequence: CASTPTSHSEAFF. The CDR3 nucleotides read TGTGCCAGCACCCCTACCAGTCACAGTGAAGCTTTCTTT.

This sequence joins TRBV28 and TRBJ2-7, with TRBD2 identical over 11 bases. The CDR3 covers 15 residues. Germline assignment: CDR1 MDHEN and CDR2 SYDVKM. After removal of 3 bases from V and 4 bases from J, the junction contained 5 bases not matched to a gene. CDR3 in DNA: TGTGCCAGCAGTTTCCAGACTAGCGGGGCATACGAGCAGTACTTC. As protein: CASSFQTSGAYEQYF.

The chain joins TRBV7-2 to TRBJ2-3; 15 bases match TRBD2. Germline V CDR1 and CDR2: SGHTA, FQGNSA. After removal of 4 bases from V and 6 bases from J, the junction contained 14 bases not matched to a gene. This CDR3 comprises 19 residues. This CDR3 reads CASSSGLAGGPVHTDTQYF. Here the CDR3 DNA reads TGTGCCAGCAGCTCCGGACTAGCGGGAGGGCCGGTCCACACGGATACGCAGTATTTT.

V is TRBV5-1 and J is TRBJ2-6; 8 bases are shared with TRBD1. V shed 1 base, J shed 2 bases, and the junction held 5 bases outside the gene matches. The CDR3 is made up of 17 amino acids. The germline V gene has CDR1 SGHRS and CDR2 YFSETQ. In nucleotides, the CDR3 is TGCGCCAGCAGCTTGAGTCCAGGGGGCGCTGGGGCCAACGTCCTGACTTTC. The encoded protein is CASSLSPGGAGANVLTF.

This clone showed up just once. This sequence joins TRBV6-5 and TRBJ2-5, with D perhaps matching TRBD2 (6 bases). The CDR3 spans 14 residues. V lost 4 bases to trimming and J lost 3 bases, with 12 bases between them. The V gene's germline CDR1 is MNHEY and CDR2 SVGAGI. Here the CDR3 DNA reads TGTGCCAGCAGTTGGCTGACGGGGGAAGAGACCCAGTACTTC. This encodes CASSWLTGEETQYF.

The chain carries TRBV19 and TRBJ2-7; a possible D gene is TRBD1 (5 bases). Looked up from germline, CDR1 is LNHDA and CDR2 is SQIVND (reference sequence). The CDR3 spans 15 residues. Trimming removed 0 bases from V and 2 bases from J, with 11 bases in between. CDR3 residues: CASSIDGAGTYEQYF. The CDR3, as DNA: TGTGCCAGTAGTATAGATGGGGCAGGAACCTACGAGCAGTACTTC.

The rearrangement uses TRBV6-5 and TRBJ1-5; a possible D gene is TRBD1 (6 bases). The CDR3 is made up of 15 amino acids. V lost 7 bases, J lost 5 bases, and 18 bases lay in between. Germline CDR1 reads MNHEY; CDR2 reads SVGAGI. CDR3 DNA sequence: TGTGCCAGCAATAGTCCACAGGGAAGGTATCAGCCCCAGCATTTT. This gives the protein CASNSPQGRYQPQHF.

For the CDR3, the DNA is TGCGCCAGCAGCTTGACTAGCGGGAACACCGGGGAGCTGTTTTTT. Translating gives CASSLTSGNTGELFF. The chain combines TRBV5-1 with TRBJ2-2; 8 bases fit TRBD2. Losses at the gene ends were 1 base for V and 1 base for J; bases not matched to a gene: 0. The germline CDR1 and CDR2 sequences are SGHRS and YFSETQ. There are 15 residues in the CDR3.

This sequence joins TRBV20-1 and TRBJ1-5; 8 bases match TRBD1. Germline V gives CDR1 DFQATT, CDR2 SNEGSKA (reference sequence). Trimming removed 3 bases from V and 0 bases from J; junction bases left unmatched: 10. The CDR3 length is 17 residues. CDR3 sequence reads: CSASEGQGDYSNQPQHF. In DNA, the CDR3 is TGCAGTGCTAGTGAAGGACAGGGTGACTATAGCAATCAGCCCCAGCATTTT.